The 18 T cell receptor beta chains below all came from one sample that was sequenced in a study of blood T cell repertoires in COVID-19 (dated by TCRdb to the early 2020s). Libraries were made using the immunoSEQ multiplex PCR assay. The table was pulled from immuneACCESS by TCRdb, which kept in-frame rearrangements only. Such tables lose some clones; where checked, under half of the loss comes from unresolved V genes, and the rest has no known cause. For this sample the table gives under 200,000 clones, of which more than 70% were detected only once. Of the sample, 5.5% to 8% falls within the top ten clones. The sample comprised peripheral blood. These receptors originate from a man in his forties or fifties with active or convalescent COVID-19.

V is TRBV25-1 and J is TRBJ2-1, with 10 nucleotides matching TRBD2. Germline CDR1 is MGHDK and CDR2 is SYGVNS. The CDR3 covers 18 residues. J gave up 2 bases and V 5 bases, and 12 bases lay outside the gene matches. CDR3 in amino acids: CASSRYPEREGPYNEQFF. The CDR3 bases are TGTGCCAGCAGTCGATATCCCGAGCGGGAGGGGCCCTACAATGAGCAGTTCTTC. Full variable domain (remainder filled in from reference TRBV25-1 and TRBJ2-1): EADIYQTPRYLVIGTGKKITLECSQTMGHDKMYWYQQDPGMELHLIHYSYGVNSTEKGDLSSESTVSRIRTEHFPLTLESARPSHTSQYLCASSRYPEREGPYNEQFFGPGTRLTVL.

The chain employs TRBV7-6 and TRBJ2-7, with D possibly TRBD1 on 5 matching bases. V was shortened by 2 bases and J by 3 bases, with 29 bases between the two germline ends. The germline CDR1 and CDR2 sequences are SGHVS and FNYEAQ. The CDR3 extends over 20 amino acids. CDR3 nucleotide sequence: TGTGCCAGCAGCTTACTAATGCTTGAGTGTCGGGCCAGGGTAAGCTACGAGCAGTACTTC. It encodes CASSLLMLECRARVSYEQYF.

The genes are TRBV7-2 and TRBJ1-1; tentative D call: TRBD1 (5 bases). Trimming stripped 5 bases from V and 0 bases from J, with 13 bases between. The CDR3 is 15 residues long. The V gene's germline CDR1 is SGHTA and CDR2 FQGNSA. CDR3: CASSGGVYLNTEAFF. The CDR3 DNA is TGTGCCAGCAGCGGAGGGGTATACCTGAACACTGAAGCTTTCTTT.

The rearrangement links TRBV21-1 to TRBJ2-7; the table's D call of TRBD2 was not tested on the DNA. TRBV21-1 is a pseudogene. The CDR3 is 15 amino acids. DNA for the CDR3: TGTGCCAGCAGCAAAGCCTGGCGGAGATCCTACGAGCAGTACTTC. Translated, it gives CASSKAWRRSYEQYF.

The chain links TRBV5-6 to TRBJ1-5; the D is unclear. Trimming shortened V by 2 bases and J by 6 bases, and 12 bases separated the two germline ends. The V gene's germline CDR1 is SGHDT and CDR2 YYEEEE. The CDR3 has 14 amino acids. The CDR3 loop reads CASSFRRGSQPQHF. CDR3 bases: TGTGCCAGCAGCTTCAGACGGGGTAGTCAGCCCCAGCATTTT.

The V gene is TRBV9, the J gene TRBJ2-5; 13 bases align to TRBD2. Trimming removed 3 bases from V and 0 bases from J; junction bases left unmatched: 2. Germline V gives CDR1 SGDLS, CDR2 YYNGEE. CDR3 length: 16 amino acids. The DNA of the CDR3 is TGTGCCAGCAGCGGAGGGACTAGCGGGAACCAAGAGACCCAGTACTTC. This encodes CASSGGTSGNQETQYF.

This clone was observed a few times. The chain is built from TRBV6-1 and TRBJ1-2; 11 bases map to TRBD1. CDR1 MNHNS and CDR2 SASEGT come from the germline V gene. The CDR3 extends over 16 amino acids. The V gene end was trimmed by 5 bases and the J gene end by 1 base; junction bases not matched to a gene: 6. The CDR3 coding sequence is TGTGCCAGCAGTCAAGGACAGGGGGCTCTTAACTATGGCTACACCTTC. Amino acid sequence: CASSQGQGALNYGYTF.

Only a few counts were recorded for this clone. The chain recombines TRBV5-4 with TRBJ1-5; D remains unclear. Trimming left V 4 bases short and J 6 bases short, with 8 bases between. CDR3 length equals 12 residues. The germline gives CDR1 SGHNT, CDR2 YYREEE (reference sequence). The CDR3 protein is CASSQPGQPQHF. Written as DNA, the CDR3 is TGTGCCAGCAGCCAACCGGGTCAGCCCCAGCATTTT.

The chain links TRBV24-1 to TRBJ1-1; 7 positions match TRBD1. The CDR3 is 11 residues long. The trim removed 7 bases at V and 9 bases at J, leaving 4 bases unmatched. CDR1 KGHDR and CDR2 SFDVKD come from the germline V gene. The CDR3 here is CATSEGAKAFF. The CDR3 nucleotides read TGTGCCACCAGCGAGGGGGCGAAAGCTTTCTTT.

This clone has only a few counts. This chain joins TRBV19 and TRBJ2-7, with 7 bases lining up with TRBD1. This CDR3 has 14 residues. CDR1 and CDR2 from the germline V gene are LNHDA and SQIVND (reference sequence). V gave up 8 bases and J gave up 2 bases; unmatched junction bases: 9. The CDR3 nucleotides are TGTGCCAGTTCTACCATCGGACAGGCCTACGAGCAGTACTTC. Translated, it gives CASSTIGQAYEQYF. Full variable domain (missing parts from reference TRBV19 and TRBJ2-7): DGGITQSPKYLFRKEGQNVTLSCEQNLNHDAMYWYRQDPGQGLRLIYYSQIVNDFQKGDIAEGYSVSREKKESFPLTVTSAQKNPTAFYLCASSTIGQAYEQYFGPGTRLTVT.

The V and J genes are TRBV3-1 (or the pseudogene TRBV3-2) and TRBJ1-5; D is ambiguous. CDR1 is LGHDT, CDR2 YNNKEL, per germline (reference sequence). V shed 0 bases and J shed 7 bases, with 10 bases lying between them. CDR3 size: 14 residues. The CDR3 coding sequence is TGTGCCAGCAGCCAAGATCGAGGGCGGCAGCCCCAGCATTTT. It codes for CASSQDRGRQPQHF.

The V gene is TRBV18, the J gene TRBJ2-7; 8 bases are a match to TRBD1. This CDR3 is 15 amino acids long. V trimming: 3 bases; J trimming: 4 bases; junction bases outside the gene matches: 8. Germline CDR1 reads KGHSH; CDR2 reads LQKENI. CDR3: CASSPGTGPLYEQYF. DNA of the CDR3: TGTGCCAGCTCACCGGGGACAGGTCCTCTGTACGAGCAGTACTTC.

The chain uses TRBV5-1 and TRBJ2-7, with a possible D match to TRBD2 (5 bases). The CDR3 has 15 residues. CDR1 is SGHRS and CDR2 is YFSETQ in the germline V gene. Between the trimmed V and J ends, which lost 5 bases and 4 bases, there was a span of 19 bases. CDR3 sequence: CASSPAGRKEYEQYF. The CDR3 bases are TGCGCCAGCAGTCCGGCTGGGAGAAAAGAGTACGAGCAGTACTTC.

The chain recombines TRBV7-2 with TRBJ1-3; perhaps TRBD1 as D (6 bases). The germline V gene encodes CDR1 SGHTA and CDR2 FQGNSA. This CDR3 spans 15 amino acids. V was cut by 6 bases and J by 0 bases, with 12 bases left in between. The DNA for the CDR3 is TGTGCCAGCAGTCGGACAGTGATCTCTGGAAACACCATATATTTT. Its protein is CASSRTVISGNTIYF. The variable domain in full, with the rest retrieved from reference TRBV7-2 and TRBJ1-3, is GAGVSQSPSNKVTEKGKDVELRCDPISGHTALYWYRQSLGQGLEFLIYFQGNSAPDKSGLPSDRFSAERTGGSVSTLTIQRTQQEDSAVYLCASSRTVISGNTIYFGEGSWLTVV.

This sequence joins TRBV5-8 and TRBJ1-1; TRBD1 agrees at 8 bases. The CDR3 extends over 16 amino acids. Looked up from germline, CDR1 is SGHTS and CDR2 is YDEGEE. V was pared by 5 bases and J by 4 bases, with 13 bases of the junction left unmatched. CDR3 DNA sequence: TGTGCCAGCAGGGAAGCCGAGACAGGGGCTCTCACTGAAGCTTTCTTT. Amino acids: CASREAETGALTEAFF.

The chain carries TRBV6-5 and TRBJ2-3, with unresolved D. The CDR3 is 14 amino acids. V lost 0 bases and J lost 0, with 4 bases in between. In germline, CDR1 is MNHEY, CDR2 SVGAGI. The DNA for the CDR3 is TGTGCCAGCAGTTACTCCCCTAGCACAGATACGCAGTATTTT. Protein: CASSYSPSTDTQYF.

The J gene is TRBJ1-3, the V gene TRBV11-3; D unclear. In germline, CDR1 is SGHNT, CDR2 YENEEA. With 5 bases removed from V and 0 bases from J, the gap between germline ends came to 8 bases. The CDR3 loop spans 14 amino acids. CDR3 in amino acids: CASSPLFSGNTIYF. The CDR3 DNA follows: TGTGCCAGCAGCCCACTCTTCTCTGGAAACACCATATATTTT.

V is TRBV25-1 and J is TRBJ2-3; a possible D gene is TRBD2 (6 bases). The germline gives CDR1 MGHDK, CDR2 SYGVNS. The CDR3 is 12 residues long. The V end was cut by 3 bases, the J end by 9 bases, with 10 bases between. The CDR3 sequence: CASSEPGETQYF. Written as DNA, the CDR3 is TGTGCCAGCAGTGAGCCGGGAGAGACGCAGTATTTT.